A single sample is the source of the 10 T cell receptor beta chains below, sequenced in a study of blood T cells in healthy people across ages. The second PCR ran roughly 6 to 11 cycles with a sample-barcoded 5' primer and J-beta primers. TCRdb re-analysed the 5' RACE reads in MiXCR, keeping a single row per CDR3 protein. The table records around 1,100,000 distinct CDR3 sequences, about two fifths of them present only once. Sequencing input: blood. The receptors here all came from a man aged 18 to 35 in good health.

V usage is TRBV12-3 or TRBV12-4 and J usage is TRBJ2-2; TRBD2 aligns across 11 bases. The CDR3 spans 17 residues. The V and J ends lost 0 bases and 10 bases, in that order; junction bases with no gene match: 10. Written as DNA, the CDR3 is TGTGCCAGCAGTTTAGCGCTAGCGGGGGGCTTAGAAGCGGAGCTGTTTTTT. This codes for CASSLALAGGLEAELFF.

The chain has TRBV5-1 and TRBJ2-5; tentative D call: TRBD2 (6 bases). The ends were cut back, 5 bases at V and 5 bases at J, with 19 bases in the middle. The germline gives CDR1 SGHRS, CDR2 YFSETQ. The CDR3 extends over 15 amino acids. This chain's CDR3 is CASSPLGLIDETQYF. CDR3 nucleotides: TGCGCCAGCAGTCCATTGGGACTTATCGACGAGACCCAGTACTTC.

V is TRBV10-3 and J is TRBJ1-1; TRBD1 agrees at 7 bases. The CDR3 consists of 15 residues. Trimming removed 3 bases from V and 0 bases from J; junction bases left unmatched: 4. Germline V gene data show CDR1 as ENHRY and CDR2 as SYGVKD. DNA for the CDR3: TGTGCCATCAGTGACCCGACAGGGTTGAACACTGAAGCTTTCTTT. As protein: CAISDPTGLNTEAFF.

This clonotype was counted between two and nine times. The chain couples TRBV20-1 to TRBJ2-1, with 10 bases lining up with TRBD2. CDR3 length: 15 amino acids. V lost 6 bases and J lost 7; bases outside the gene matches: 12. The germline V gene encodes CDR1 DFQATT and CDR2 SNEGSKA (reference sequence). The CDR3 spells CSAPSTSGSLNEQFF. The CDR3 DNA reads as TGCAGTGCGCCGTCGACTAGCGGGTCTTTGAATGAGCAGTTCTTC.

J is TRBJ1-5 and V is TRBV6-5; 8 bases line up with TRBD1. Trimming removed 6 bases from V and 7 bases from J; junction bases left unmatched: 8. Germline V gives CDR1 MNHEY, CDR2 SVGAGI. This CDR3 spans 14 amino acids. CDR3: CASRTRTGYQPQHF. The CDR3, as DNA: TGTGCCAGCAGGACCAGGACAGGGTACCAGCCCCAGCATTTT.

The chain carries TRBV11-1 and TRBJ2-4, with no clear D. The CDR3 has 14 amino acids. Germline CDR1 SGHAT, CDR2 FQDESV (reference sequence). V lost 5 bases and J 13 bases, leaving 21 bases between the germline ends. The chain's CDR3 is CASSPSANYNEQYF. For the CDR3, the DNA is TGTGCCAGCAGCCCGTCGGCAAACTACAATGAGCAGTACTTC.

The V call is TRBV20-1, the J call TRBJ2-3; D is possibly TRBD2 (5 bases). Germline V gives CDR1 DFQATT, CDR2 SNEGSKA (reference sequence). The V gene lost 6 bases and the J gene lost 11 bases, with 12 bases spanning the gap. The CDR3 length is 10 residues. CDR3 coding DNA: TGCAGTGCACGAAAAAGCGGGCAGTATTTT. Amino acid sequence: CSARKSGQYF.

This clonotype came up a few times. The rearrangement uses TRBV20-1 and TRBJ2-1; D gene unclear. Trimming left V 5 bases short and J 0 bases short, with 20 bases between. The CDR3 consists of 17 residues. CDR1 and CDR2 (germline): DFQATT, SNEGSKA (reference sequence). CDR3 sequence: CSALPPPTTSSYNEQFF. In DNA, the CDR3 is TGCAGTGCTCTTCCACCCCCGACGACGAGCTCCTACAATGAGCAGTTCTTC.

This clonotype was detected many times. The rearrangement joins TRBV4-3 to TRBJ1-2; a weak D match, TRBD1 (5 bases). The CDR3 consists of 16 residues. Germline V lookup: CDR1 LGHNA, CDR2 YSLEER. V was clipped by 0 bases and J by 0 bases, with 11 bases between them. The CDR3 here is CASSQDLGLPNYGYTF. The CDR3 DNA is TGCGCCAGCAGCCAAGATTTGGGACTCCCTAACTATGGCTACACCTTC.

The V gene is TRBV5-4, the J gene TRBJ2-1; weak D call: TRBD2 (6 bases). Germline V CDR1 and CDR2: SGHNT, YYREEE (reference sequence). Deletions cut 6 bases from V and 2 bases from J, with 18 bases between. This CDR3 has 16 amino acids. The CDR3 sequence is CASIPIGTETYNEQFF. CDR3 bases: TGTGCCAGCATCCCTATCGGGACTGAGACCTACAATGAGCAGTTCTTC.